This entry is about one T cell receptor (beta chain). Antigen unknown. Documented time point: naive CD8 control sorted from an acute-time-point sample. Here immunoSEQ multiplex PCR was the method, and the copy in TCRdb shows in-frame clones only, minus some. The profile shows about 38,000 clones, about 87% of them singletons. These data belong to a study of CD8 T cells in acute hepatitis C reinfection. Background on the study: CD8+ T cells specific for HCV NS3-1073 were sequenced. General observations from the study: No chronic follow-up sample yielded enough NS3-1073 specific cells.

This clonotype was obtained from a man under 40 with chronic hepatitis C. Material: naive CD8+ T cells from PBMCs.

The CDR3 here is CASSDGTGVQPQHF. In nucleotides, the CDR3 is TGTGCCAGCAGCGATGGGACAGGGGTTCAGCCCCAGCATTTT. The V gene is TRBV9, the J gene TRBJ1-5, with 10 bases matching TRBD1. V lost 3 bases to trimming and J lost 6 bases; unmatched junction nucleotides: 3. The CDR3 is 14 residues long. CDR1 SGDLS and CDR2 YYNGEE come from the germline V gene.